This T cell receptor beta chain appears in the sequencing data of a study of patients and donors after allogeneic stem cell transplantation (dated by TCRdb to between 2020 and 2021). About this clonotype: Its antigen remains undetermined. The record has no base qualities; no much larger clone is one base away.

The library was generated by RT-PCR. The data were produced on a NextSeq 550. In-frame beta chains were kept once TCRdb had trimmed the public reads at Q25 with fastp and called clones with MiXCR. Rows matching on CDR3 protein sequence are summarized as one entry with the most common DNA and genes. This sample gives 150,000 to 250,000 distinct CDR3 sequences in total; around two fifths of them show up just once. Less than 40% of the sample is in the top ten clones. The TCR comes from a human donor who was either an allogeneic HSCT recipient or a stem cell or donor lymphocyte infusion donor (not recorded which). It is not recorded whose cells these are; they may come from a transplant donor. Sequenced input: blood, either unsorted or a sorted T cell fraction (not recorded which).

The nucleotides read TGTGCCAGCAGCAGATCGGAGGGGCAGAGGGAGATCACTGAAGCTTTCTTT. Its coded protein is CASSRSEGQREITEAFF. This chain joins TRBV6-5 to TRBJ1-1; the best D guess is TRBD1, with 5 bases matching. A distance of 24 bases separates the germline ends of V and J, which lose 6 bases and 4 bases respectively. For CDR1 and CDR2, the germline V gene lists MNHEY and SVGAGI. Spanning cysteine to phenylalanine, the CDR3 consists of 17 amino acids. The sequence is cut down to CDR3 DNA, 51 bases in frame from base 1.